Listed below are T cell receptor beta chains from one sample, sequenced in a study of identifying expanded T cells in peripheral blood. Libraries were prepared by immunoSEQ multiplex PCR; TCRdb keeps only in-frame clonotypes and omits some of them. The data contain about 100,000 clones, approximately 88% of them singletons. The sample was blood. The source of these receptors is a person aged 18 to 70 in good health. The CDR3 runs from the conserved cysteine through the conserved F or W. Each record gives: CDR3 length, V gene, D gene, clone size, J gene, CDR3 DNA, CDR3 protein. The D gene is left open where the match is weak. Rows give clone size only sometimes, using once, few, many, or a class for an expanded clone.

>13|TRBV7-9|NA|NA|TRBJ1-2
TGTGCCAGCAGCTCCCCGGGGGCAGGGGGCTACACCTTC
CASSSPGAGGYTF
>18|TRBV11-2|TRBD2|NA|TRBJ2-1
TGTGCCAGCAGCTTGATGAGCGGGGGGGCTCGTGGTTACAATGAGCAGTTCTTC
CASSLMSGGARGYNEQFF
>18|TRBV4-1|NA|NA|TRBJ1-5
TGCGCCAGCAGCCAAGAAAGGGGACTTGGGGGGAGCAATCAGCCCCAGCATTTT
CASSQERGLGGSNQPQHF
>11|TRBV11-2|NA|NA|TRBJ2-1
TGTGCCAGCAGTCTCGGGACAGAGCAGTTCTTC
CASSLGTEQFF
>13|TRBV27|NA|NA|TRBJ2-1
TGTGCCAGCAGCATGGGACGGTACAATGAGCAGTTCTTC
CASSMGRYNEQFF
>13|TRBV5-4|TRBD1|once|TRBJ1-1
TGTGCCAGCAGCTTTTTGGGGACAGGTGAAGCTTTCTTT
CASSFLGTGEAFF
>12|TRBV9|NA|NA|TRBJ2-5
TGTGCCAGCAGCCATCAACAAGAGACCCAGTACTTC
CASSHQQETQYF
>19|TRBV7-8|TRBD2|NA|TRBJ2-1
TGTGCCAGCAGCCCAATCGGTAATAGCGGGGCTCGCTCCTACAATGAGCAGTTCTTC
CASSPIGNSGARSYNEQFF
>15|TRBV4-2|TRBD1|NA|TRBJ1-2
TGTGCCAGCAGCACCCGGGGACAGGGTCGCTATGGCTACACCTTC
CASSTRGQGRYGYTF
>17|TRBV7-2|NA|NA|TRBJ2-1
TGTGCCAGCAGCTTTAGTGGCCTAGCGGAGGGGGCCAATGAGCAGTTCTTC
CASSFSGLAEGANEQFF
>13|TRBV6-5|NA|NA|TRBJ1-1
TGTGCCAGCAGCAAAGGACAGCTCACTGAAGCTTTCTTT
CASSKGQLTEAFF
>14|TRBV7-9|NA|NA|TRBJ1-2
TGTGCCAGCAGCTTAGAATTACAGGGAGGTGGCTACACCTTC
CASSLELQGGGYTF
>14|TRBV5-1|TRBD2|NA|TRBJ2-1
TGCGCCAGCAGCCAAGGGGGACTAGGGAGTGAGCAGTTCTTC
CASSQGGLGSEQFF
>13|TRBV9|NA|once|TRBJ1-1
TGTGCCAGCACCGGGCCGGGTGACACTGAAGCTTTCTTT
CASTGPGDTEAFF
>13|TRBV7-8|NA|NA|TRBJ1-1
TGTGCCAGCAGCTTCGGCGGGAACACTGAAGCTTTCTTT
CASSFGGNTEAFF
>17|TRBV27|TRBD2|NA|TRBJ2-2
TGTGCCAGCAGTTTTCAGTTCCCCGGGAGGGGGGCCGGGGAGCTGTTTTTT
CASSFQFPGRGAGELFF
>15|TRBV6-6|TRBD1|NA|TRBJ2-7
TGTGCCAGCACCTCGCGGACAGGCTATTCCTACGAGCAGTACTTC
CASTSRTGYSYEQYF
>14|TRBV18|NA|NA|TRBJ1-2
TGTGCCAGCTCACGGTCGGCGGACCTTGGAGGCTACACCTTC
CASSRSADLGGYTF
>13|TRBV14|NA|NA|TRBJ1-2
TGTGCCAGCAGCCAAGCTCGGAGTAGCGGCTACACCTTC
CASSQARSSGYTF
>13|TRBV19|NA|NA|TRBJ1-2
TGTGCCAGTAGTATTGCCGGGGGGTATGGCTACACCTTC
CASSIAGGYGYTF
>13|TRBV6-5|TRBD1|NA|TRBJ1-2
TGTGCCAGCAGAGACAGGGCTTACTATGGCTACACCTTC
CASRDRAYYGYTF
>16|TRBV6-1|NA|NA|TRBJ1-2
TGTGCCAGCAGTGAAAGCGGGGCGGGGGCAAACTATGGCTACACCTTC
CASSESGAGANYGYTF
>12|TRBV30|NA|NA|TRBJ1-1
TGTGCCGGCCTCCGGCGTGAGACTGAAGCTTTCTTT
CAGLRRETEAFF
>13|TRBV7-2|NA|NA|TRBJ1-1
TGTGCCAGCAGCCCCAGAGTCCAGGGTCTAGCTTTCTTT
CASSPRVQGLAFF
>14|TRBV2|NA|NA|TRBJ2-7
TGTGCCAGCAGCTTCGGTCGGGTAGCCTACGAGCAGTACTTC
CASSFGRVAYEQYF
>13|TRBV30|NA|NA|TRBJ1-1
TGTGCCTGGGACCTAGGGACGGGCACTGAAGCTTTCTTT
CAWDLGTGTEAFF
>16|TRBV4-1|TRBD1|NA|TRBJ1-2
TGCGCCAGCAGCCAAGGGGCGGGACAGGCTAACTATGGCTACACCTTC
CASSQGAGQANYGYTF
>14|TRBV7-8|NA|NA|TRBJ1-4
TGTGCCAGCAGCTTAGCCAGGGACCTTGAAAAACTGTTTTTT
CASSLARDLEKLFF
>13|TRBV5-1|NA|NA|TRBJ2-5
TGCGCCAGCAGCTTATGGGGTGGAGAGACCCAGTACTTC
CASSLWGGETQYF